This entry concerns a single T cell receptor beta chain. What it binds is not known. These data come from a study of CD4+ T cells in melanoma. Study-wide results and limits: Reportedly, melanoma neoantigen-specific CD4+ T cells showed varied differentiation states. CD8+ T cell, macrophage and B cell function reportedly correlated with neoantigen-specific CD4+ T cells.

Clones were sequenced by immunoSEQ multiplex PCR, and TCRdb holds only the in-frame ones, with some missing. The sample contains some 110,000 clones, about 90% of which appear only once. This receptor was obtained from a human donor with melanoma. Sequenced: peripheral blood.

The CDR3 loop reads CASSLPGTGQATEAFF. The CDR3 DNA sequence: TGTGCCAGCAGTTTACCCGGGACAGGCCAGGCCACTGAAGCTTTCTTT. The chain is built from TRBV28 and TRBJ1-1, with 8 bases fitting TRBD1. Germline values: CDR1 MDHEN, CDR2 SYDVKM. V gave up 2 bases and J gave up 4 bases; unmatched junction bases: 9. The CDR3 covers 16 residues.